Below, 30 T cell receptor beta chains from the same sample are listed, as sequenced in a study of human T cells and chemical hapten exposure. MiXCR was run by TCRdb on the RACE reads, yielding one entry per CDR3 protein. The sample has tens of thousands of distinct CDR3 sequences, 8% to 10% seen once; the top ten hold 3.6%. Time point in this sample: pre-sensitization, week 0. The sample's treatment: therapeutic diphenylcyclopropenone sensitization with weekly scalp DPC. The sample was whole blood, taken in connection with sensitization to the hapten diphenylcyclopropenone (DPC). The receptors shown here come from a woman between 40 and 50 years old with alopecia areata. Some clones in this sample may be carry-over from other donors' samples.

This clonotype was found many times. The V gene is TRBV20-1, the J gene TRBJ2-5; no reliable D call. The CDR3 consists of 16 residues. Trimming left V 4 bases short and J 2 bases short, with 20 bases between. Germline V lookup: CDR1 DFQATT, CDR2 SNEGSKA (reference sequence). The CDR3 DNA reads as TGCAGTGCTATAACTCAGCCGCGGCAGTGGCAAGAGACCCAGTACTTC. Translated, it gives CSAITQPRQWQETQYF.

This clonotype was seen only a few times. The chain links TRBV18 to TRBJ2-2, with D maybe TRBD1 (5 bases). The CDR3 runs 16 residues. Germline CDR1 reads KGHSH; CDR2 reads LQKENI. Trimming took off 2 bases at V and 1 base at J, with 11 bases between the two ends. The CDR3 bases are TGTGCCAGCTCACCAGCCGGACACCTGAACACCGGGGAGCTGTTTTTT. Its translation: CASSPAGHLNTGELFF.

This clonotype was seen ten or more times. The gene calls are TRBV21-1 and TRBJ2-1; the table's TRBD1 call for D was not verified on the DNA. TRBV21-1 has pseudogene status. The CDR3 covers 16 residues. The CDR3 DNA reads TGTGCCAGCAGCTTATATAGGGACAGGGGGCACAATGAGCAGTTCTTC. Translated: CASSLYRDRGHNEQFF.

This clonotype was seen repeatedly, ten times or more. V usage is TRBV7-3 and J usage is TRBJ1-5; no firm D call. Trimming took 5 bases from V and 0 from J, leaving 2 bases between them. Looked up from germline, CDR1 is SGHTA and CDR2 is FQGTGA. The CDR3 sequence is 12 residues long. CDR3 in amino acids: CASSHSNQPQHF. In nucleotides, the CDR3 is TGTGCCAGCAGCCATAGCAATCAGCCCCAGCATTTT.

There are many counts of this clonotype. The chain couples TRBV18 to TRBJ2-5; no definite D call. V was pared by 6 bases and J by 0 bases, with 14 bases between. CDR1 and CDR2 from the germline V gene are KGHSH and LQKENI. The CDR3 has 15 residues. CDR3 region: CASSAFDGNQETQYF. In DNA form, the CDR3 reads TGTGCCAGCTCCGCCTTCGACGGAAACCAAGAGACCCAGTACTTC.

V gene TRBV20-1 combines with J gene TRBJ2-5; D might be TRBD2 (6 bases). The CDR3 has 15 amino acids. The V and J ends lost 5 bases and 0 bases respectively, with 16 bases between them. The germline V gene encodes CDR1 DFQATT and CDR2 SNEGSKA (reference sequence). In DNA, the CDR3 is TGCAGTGCTTCGCCCGGGACTTCGTACCAAGAGACCCAGTACTTC. This encodes CSASPGTSYQETQYF.

This clonotype has only a few counts. This sequence joins TRBV7-9 and TRBJ1-1; TRBD1 agrees at 8 bases. With V trimmed by 5 bases and J by 0 bases, 5 bases remained unmatched. The germline gives CDR1 SEHNR, CDR2 FQNEAQ (reference sequence). CDR3 length: 15 amino acids. DNA for the CDR3: TGTGCCAGCAGCGCCCGGACAGGGTTGAACACTGAAGCTTTCTTT. Translation: CASSARTGLNTEAFF.

The J gene is TRBJ2-1, the V gene TRBV11-3; no definite D call. The CDR3 consists of 13 residues. Germline assignment: CDR1 SGHNT and CDR2 YENEEA. V lost 4 bases, J lost 4 bases, and 8 bases lay in between. The CDR3 bases are TGTGCCAGCAGCTACGACCAGTACAATGAGCAGTTCTTC. Translation: CASSYDQYNEQFF.

Many counts were recorded for this clonotype. This chain joins TRBV7-2 and TRBJ1-1, with TRBD1 matching over 9 bases. The CDR3 is made up of 16 amino acids. Losses at the gene ends were 0 bases for V and 4 bases for J; bases not matched to a gene: 6. Germline lookup yields CDR1 SGHTA and CDR2 FQGNSA. CDR3: CASSLAARDRATEAFF. The CDR3 DNA reads TGTGCCAGCAGCTTAGCAGCTAGGGACAGGGCCACTGAAGCTTTCTTT.

There are many counts of this clonotype. This sequence joins TRBV2 and TRBJ1-4; a weak D match, TRBD1 (5 bases). This CDR3 is built from 13 residues. Germline CDR1 reads SNHLY; CDR2 reads FYNNEI. V lost 3 bases and J 8 bases, leaving 10 bases between the germline ends. Here the CDR3 reads CASSDGGIEKLFF. Written as DNA, the CDR3 is TGTGCCAGCAGTGATGGGGGTATAGAAAAACTGTTTTTT.

This clonotype showed up many times. The rearrangement uses TRBV4-3 and TRBJ1-2, with D hard to call. Trimming took off 4 bases at V and 0 bases at J, with 12 bases between the two ends. Per germline, CDR1 LGHNA and CDR2 YSLEER. The CDR3 is made up of 15 amino acids. The DNA of the CDR3 is TGCGCCAGCAGCCGATCCAGGACCGCTAACTATGGCTACACCTTC. Encoded protein: CASSRSRTANYGYTF.

J is TRBJ1-1 and V is TRBV4-3; 7 bases line up with TRBD1. Germline V gene sequence: CDR1 LGHNA, CDR2 YSLEER. The CDR3 runs to 15 residues. V lost 4 bases, J lost 3 bases, and 8 bases stayed unmatched. The CDR3 DNA sequence: TGCGCCAGCAGCCCAGGGACAGATCTACACACTGAAGCTTTCTTT. This codes for CASSPGTDLHTEAFF.

This chain connects TRBV29-1 to TRBJ2-1; 8 nucleotides match TRBD1. The ends lost 6 bases at V and 8 bases at J; junction bases unmatched: 6. The V gene's germline CDR1 is SQVTM and CDR2 ANQGSEA. This CDR3 comprises 12 residues. Here the CDR3 reads CSVGTGSDEQFF. CDR3 DNA sequence: TGCAGCGTCGGGACAGGCTCGGATGAGCAGTTCTTC.

The chain carries TRBV6-5 and TRBJ2-4, with D maybe TRBD1 (5 bases). This CDR3 spans 14 amino acids. Trimming took off 5 bases at V and 2 bases at J, with 10 bases between the two ends. Germline CDR1 and CDR2: MNHEY and SVGAGI. In nucleotides, the CDR3 is TGTGCCAGCAGTCTTCAGGGTTCCAAAAACATTCAGTACTTC. Translation: CASSLQGSKNIQYF.

V is TRBV27 and J is TRBJ1-1; D possibly corresponds to TRBD1 (5 bases). The CDR3 covers 13 residues. Trimming cost V 6 bases and J 3 bases, with 11 bases left between them. Germline V gene lookup returns CDR1 MNHEY and CDR2 SMNVEV (reference sequence). The chain's CDR3 is CASRRSGYTEAFF. The CDR3 coding sequence is TGTGCCAGCAGACGCTCAGGGTACACTGAAGCTTTCTTT.

In this sample, this clonotype turned up a few times. This rearrangement joins TRBV27 to TRBJ1-5; 7 bases agree with TRBD1. Trimming took 5 bases from V and 5 from J; bases not matched to a gene: 9. Germline CDR1 and CDR2: MNHEY and SMNVEV (reference sequence). This CDR3 is 15 amino acids long. The DNA for the CDR3 is TGTGCCAGCAGTACCCTTTGGGACAGAGATCAGCCCCAGCATTTT. Translation gives CASSTLWDRDQPQHF.

This clonotype was observed many times. The V call is TRBV11-2, the J call TRBJ2-7; either TRBD1 or TRBD2 may supply D (5 bases each). With 2 bases removed from V and 4 bases from J, the gap between germline ends came to 21 bases. The CDR3 contains 17 residues. Germline values: CDR1 SGHAT, CDR2 FQNNGV. CDR3 coding DNA: TGTGCCAGCAGCTTACTGGGACCCGGAGCAGGCGCTTACGAGCAGTACTTC. As protein: CASSLLGPGAGAYEQYF.

At least ten counts were recorded for this clonotype. This chain connects TRBV11-2 to TRBJ2-7; TRBD1 might be the D (6 bases). The CDR3 spans 14 residues. Per the germline V gene, CDR1 is SGHAT and CDR2 is FQNNGV. Trimming removed 3 bases at V and 0 bases at J, with 9 bases between. The CDR3 is CASSFGDNSYEQYF. The CDR3 coding sequence is TGTGCCAGCAGCTTTGGGGACAACTCCTACGAGCAGTACTTC.

This clonotype was recorded at least ten times. The junction shows a germline mismatch at one end, possibly a read error. The rearrangement links TRBV14 to TRBJ2-2, with D perhaps matching TRBD1 (6 bases). The CDR3 is 15 residues long. Germline V gene data show CDR1 as SGHDN and CDR2 as FVKESK. The CDR3 here is CASSPLQGYTGELFF. The CDR3 DNA reads as TGCGCCAGCAGCCCCTTACAGGGATACACCGGGGAGCTGTTTTTT.

This clonotype was counted many times. This chain joins TRBV6-5 and TRBJ1-1; 8 bases are a match to TRBD1. This CDR3 region has 12 residues. The V gene end was trimmed by 10 bases and the J gene end by 3 bases; junction bases not matched to a gene: 4. Germline lookup yields CDR1 MNHEY and CDR2 SVGAGI. In DNA form, the CDR3 reads TGTGCCATCCAGGACAGGGACACTGAAGCTTTCTTT. Encoded protein: CAIQDRDTEAFF.

The J gene is TRBJ1-1, the V gene TRBV12-5, with D perhaps TRBD1 (6 bases). V lost 5 bases and J lost 7, with 11 bases in between. The CDR3 runs 12 residues. Germline assignment: CDR1 LGHNT and CDR2 FRNRAP. CDR3 loop: CASGQGHGEAFF. CDR3 coding DNA: TGTGCTAGTGGTCAGGGACACGGTGAAGCTTTCTTT.

The chain uses TRBV28 and TRBJ1-2; weak D call: TRBD1 (6 bases). This CDR3 is 15 amino acids long. Trimming removed 3 bases at V and 1 base at J, with 12 bases between. Germline V gene sequence: CDR1 MDHEN, CDR2 SYDVKM. CDR3 in DNA: TGTGCCAGCAGTTTCCGGGACAACCATAACTATGGCTACACCTTC. Residues: CASSFRDNHNYGYTF.

This clonotype was recorded a few times. The CDR3 DNA is TGTGCCAGCAGCGTCCGGGACGGGGCGGACTACGAGCAGTACTTC. Translating gives CASSVRDGADYEQYF. This chain links TRBV7-6 with TRBJ2-7; the D gene could be TRBD1 or TRBD2 (5 bases each). V was pared by 5 bases and J by 3 bases, with 17 bases between. The CDR3 runs 15 residues. Germline V gives CDR1 SGHVS, CDR2 FNYEAQ.

This clonotype was detected ten times or more. The V and J genes are TRBV7-9 and TRBJ1-4; D is unresolved. The length of the CDR3 is 16 residues. CDR1 SEHNR and CDR2 FQNEAQ come from the germline V gene (reference sequence). V was pared by 5 bases and J by 5 bases, with 18 bases between. CDR3 in amino acids: CASSLTRSGMNEKLFF. The CDR3 DNA reads TGTGCCAGCAGCCTCACTCGATCGGGAATGAATGAAAAACTGTTTTTT.

About this clonotype: This could be a read error, since a much larger clone is one nucleotide away. This chain joins TRBV6-1 and TRBJ1-1; 11 positions match TRBD1. The CDR3 covers 15 residues. CDR1 is MNHNS and CDR2 is SASEGT in the germline V gene. After removal of 5 bases from V and 5 bases from J, the junction contained 7 bases not matched to a gene. In DNA, the CDR3 is TGTGCCAGCAGTTTCCGGACAGGGGGCTGGACTGAAGCTTTCTTT. The encoded protein is CASSFRTGGWTEAFF.

Here the CDR3 reads CASRAAGRYEQYF. CDR3 nucleotides: TGTGCCAGCCGAGCGGCAGGGAGGTACGAGCAGTACTTC. The V gene is TRBV12-3 or TRBV12-4, the J gene TRBJ2-7, with D possibly TRBD2 on 6 matching bases. This CDR3 comprises 13 residues. Trimming stripped 8 bases from V and 4 bases from J, with 15 bases between.

The rearrangement uses TRBV18 and TRBJ2-6; D is unclear. V was shortened by 3 bases and J by 2 bases, with 8 bases between the two germline ends. Germline assignment: CDR1 KGHSH and CDR2 LQKENI. The CDR3 loop spans 15 amino acids. Here the CDR3 reads CASSPSGAGANVLTF. CDR3 DNA sequence: TGTGCCAGCTCACCGTCGGGTGCTGGGGCCAACGTCCTGACTTTC.

This clonotype showed up many times. The rearrangement joins TRBV27 to TRBJ2-2, with a tentative D call TRBD1 (5 bases). Trimming left V 4 bases short and J 3 bases short, with 9 bases between. The CDR3 length is 14 residues. CDR1 is MNHEY and CDR2 is SMNVEV in the germline V gene (reference sequence). The CDR3 is CASSYTGYTGELFF. Written as DNA, the CDR3 is TGTGCCAGCAGTTATACAGGCTACACCGGGGAGCTGTTTTTT.

The sample holds many counts of this clonotype. V usage is TRBV18 and J usage is TRBJ1-2, with D maybe TRBD1 (5 bases). The CDR3 spans 15 residues. The germline gives CDR1 KGHSH, CDR2 LQKENI. V was trimmed by 3 bases and J by 2 bases, leaving 13 bases between them. CDR3: CASSPGKAGNYGYTF. DNA of the CDR3: TGTGCCAGCTCACCCGGCAAGGCAGGGAACTATGGCTACACCTTC. Full variable domain (outside the CDR3, taken from reference TRBV18 and TRBJ1-2): NAGVMQNPRHLVRRRGQEARLRCSPMKGHSHVYWYRQLPEEGLKFMVYLQKENIIDESGMPKERFSAEFPKEGPSILRIQQVVRGDSAAYFCASSPGKAGNYGYTFGSGTRLTVV.

This clonotype was detected ten times or more. J is TRBJ2-5 and V is TRBV5-4; D unresolved. The CDR3 loop spans 15 amino acids. V lost 0 bases and J 7 bases, leaving 16 bases between the germline ends. Germline V CDR1 and CDR2: SGHNT, YYREEE (reference sequence). In DNA, the CDR3 is TGTGCCAGCAGCTTGGAGCCGGACCATCCGGGGACCCAGTACTTC. Amino acids: CASSLEPDHPGTQYF.